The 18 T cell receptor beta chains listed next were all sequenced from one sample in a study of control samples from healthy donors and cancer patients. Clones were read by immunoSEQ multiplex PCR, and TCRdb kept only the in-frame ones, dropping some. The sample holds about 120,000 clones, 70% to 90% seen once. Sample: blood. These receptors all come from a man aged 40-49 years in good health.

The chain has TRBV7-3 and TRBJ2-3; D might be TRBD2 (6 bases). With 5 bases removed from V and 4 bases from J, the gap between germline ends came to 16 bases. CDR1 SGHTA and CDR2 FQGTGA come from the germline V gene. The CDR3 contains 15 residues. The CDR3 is CASSPQGGASDTQYF. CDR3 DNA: TGTGCCAGCAGCCCCCAGGGCGGGGCCTCAGATACGCAGTATTTT.

CDR3 protein: CASQPATEAFF. CDR3 DNA: TGTGCCAGCCAACCAGCCACTGAAGCTTTCTTT. The J gene is TRBJ1-1, the V gene TRBV12-3 or TRBV12-4; D not certain. This CDR3 region has 11 residues. V was trimmed by 8 bases and J by 4 bases, leaving 8 bases between them.

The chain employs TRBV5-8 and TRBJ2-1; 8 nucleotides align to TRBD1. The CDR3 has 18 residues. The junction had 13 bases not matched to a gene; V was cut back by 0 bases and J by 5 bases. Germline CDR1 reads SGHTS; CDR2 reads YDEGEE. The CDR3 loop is CASSLDMGPGGRDNEQFF. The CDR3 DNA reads TGTGCCAGCAGCTTGGATATGGGGCCAGGGGGCAGGGACAATGAGCAGTTCTTC. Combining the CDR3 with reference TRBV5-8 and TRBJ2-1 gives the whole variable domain EAGVTQSPTHLIKTRGQQATLRCSPISGHTSVYWYQQALGLGLQFLLWYDEGEERNRGNFPPRFSGRQFPNYSSELNVNALELEDSALYLCASSLDMGPGGRDNEQFFGPGTRLTVL.

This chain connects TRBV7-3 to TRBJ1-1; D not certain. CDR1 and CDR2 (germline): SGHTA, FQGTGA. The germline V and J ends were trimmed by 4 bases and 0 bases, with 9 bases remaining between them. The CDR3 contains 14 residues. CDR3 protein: CASSSGLMNTEAFF. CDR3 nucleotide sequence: TGTGCCAGCAGCTCCGGACTGATGAACACTGAAGCTTTCTTT.

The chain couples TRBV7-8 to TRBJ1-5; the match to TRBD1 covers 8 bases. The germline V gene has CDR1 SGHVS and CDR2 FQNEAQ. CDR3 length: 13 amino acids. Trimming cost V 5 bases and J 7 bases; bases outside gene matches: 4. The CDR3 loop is CASSKDRDQPQHF. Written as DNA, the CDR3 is TGTGCCAGCAGCAAGGACAGGGACCAGCCCCAGCATTTT.

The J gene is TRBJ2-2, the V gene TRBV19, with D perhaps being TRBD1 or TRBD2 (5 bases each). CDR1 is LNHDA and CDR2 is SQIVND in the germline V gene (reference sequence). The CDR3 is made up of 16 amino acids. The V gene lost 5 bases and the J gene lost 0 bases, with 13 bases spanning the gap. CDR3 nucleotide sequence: TGTGCCAGTAGTGGCCCAGGGCGGGCGAACACCGGGGAGCTGTTTTTT. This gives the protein CASSGPGRANTGELFF.

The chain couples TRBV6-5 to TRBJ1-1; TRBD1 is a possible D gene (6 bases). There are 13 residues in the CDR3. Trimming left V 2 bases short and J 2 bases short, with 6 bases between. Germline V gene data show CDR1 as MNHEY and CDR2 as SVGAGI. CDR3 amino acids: CASSYGGNTEAFF. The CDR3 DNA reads TGTGCCAGCAGTTACGGGGGCAACACTGAAGCTTTCTTT.

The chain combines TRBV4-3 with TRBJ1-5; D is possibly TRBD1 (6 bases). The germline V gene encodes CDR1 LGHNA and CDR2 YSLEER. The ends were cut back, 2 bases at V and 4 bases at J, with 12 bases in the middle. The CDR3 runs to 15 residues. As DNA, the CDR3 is TGCGCCAGCAGCCAATCACAGGGACTAAATCAGCCCCAGCATTTT. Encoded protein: CASSQSQGLNQPQHF.

Here the CDR3 reads CASSEYASASSGNTIYF. As DNA, the CDR3 is TGTGCCAGCAGTGAATACGCCAGTGCTTCCTCTGGAAACACCATATATTTT. The V and J genes are TRBV25-1 and TRBJ1-3; no clear D gene. The CDR3 has 17 amino acids. Germline V gene sequence: CDR1 MGHDK, CDR2 SYGVNS. The V gene lost 0 bases and the J gene lost 0 bases, with 12 bases spanning the gap.

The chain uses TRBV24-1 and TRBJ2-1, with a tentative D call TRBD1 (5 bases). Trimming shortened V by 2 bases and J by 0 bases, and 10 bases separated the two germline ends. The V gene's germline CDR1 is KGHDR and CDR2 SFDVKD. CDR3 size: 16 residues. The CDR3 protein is CATSDWGGSSYNEQFF. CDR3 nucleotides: TGTGCCACCAGTGATTGGGGCGGAAGCTCCTACAATGAGCAGTTCTTC.

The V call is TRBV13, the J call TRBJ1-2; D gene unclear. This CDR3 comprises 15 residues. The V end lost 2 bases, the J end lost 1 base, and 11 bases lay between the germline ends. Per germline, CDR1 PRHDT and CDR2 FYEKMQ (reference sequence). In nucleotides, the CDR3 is TGTGCCAGCAGCTTATGGTTCGGTGGTAACTATGGCTACACCTTC. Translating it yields CASSLWFGGNYGYTF.

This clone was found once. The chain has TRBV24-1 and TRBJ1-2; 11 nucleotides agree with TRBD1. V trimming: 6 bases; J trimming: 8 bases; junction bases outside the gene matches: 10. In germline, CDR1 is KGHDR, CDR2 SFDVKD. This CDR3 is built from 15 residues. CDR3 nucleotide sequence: TGTGCCACCAGTACCCAAGGTGGGACAGGGGGAGGCTACACCTTC. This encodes CATSTQGGTGGGYTF.

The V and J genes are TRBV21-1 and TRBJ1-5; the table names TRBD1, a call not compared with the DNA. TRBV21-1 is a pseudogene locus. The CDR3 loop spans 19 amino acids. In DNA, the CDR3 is TGTGCCAGCAGCCACCATCAGGACAGGAGCCCCTTAAGCAATCAGCCCCAGCATTTT. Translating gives CASSHHQDRSPLSNQPQHF.

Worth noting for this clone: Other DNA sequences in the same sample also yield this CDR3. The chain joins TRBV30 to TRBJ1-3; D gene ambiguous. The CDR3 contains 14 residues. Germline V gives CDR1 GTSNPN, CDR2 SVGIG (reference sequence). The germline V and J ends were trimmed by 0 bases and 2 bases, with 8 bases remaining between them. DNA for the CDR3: TGTGCCTGGAGTGTAGGAGGTACTGGAAACACCATATATTTT. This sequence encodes CAWSVGGTGNTIYF.

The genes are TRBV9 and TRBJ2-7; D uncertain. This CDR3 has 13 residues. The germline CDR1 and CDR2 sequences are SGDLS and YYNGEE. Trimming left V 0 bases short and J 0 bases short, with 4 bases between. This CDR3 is CASSVDTSYEQYF. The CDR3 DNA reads TGTGCCAGCAGCGTAGACACCTCCTACGAGCAGTACTTC.

The CDR3: CASSLRNMNTEAFF. The CDR3 region has the DNA TGTGCCAGCAGCTTACGGAACATGAACACTGAAGCTTTCTTT. J is TRBJ1-1 and V is TRBV11-2; D unclear. V shed 2 bases and J shed 0 bases, with 7 bases lying between them. This CDR3 region has 14 residues. Per the germline V gene, CDR1 is SGHAT and CDR2 is FQNNGV.

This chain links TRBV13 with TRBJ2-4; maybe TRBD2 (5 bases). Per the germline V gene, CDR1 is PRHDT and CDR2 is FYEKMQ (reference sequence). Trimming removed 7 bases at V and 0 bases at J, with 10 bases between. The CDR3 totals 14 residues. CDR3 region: CASTSGVAKNIQYF. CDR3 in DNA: TGTGCCAGCACCTCCGGGGTAGCCAAAAACATTCAGTACTTC.

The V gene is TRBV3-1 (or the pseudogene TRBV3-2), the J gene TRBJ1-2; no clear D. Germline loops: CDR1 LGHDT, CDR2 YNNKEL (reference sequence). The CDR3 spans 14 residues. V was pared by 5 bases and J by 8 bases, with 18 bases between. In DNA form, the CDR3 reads TGTGCCAGCAGCAACCGTGAAGTTAGAGGAGGCTACACCTTC. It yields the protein CASSNREVRGGYTF.